Included here is one TCR beta chain sequence, with context. As yet, its antigen is unknown. Here immunoSEQ multiplex PCR was the method, and the copy in TCRdb shows in-frame clones only, minus some. Altogether 100,000 to 150,000 clones are present, 90% to 96% being singletons, with the ten largest covering 1.5% to 2%. This sample was included in a study of cytomegalovirus exposure and HLA in healthy donors. General study findings and limits: In vitro testing confirmed a few CMV-associated chains as specific for CMV antigens. Associated with cytomegalovirus, according to the listing, were 150 to 200 TCR beta chains. Rare sequences made up most TCRs, while some public TCRs were found in many donors.

V was shortened by 5 bases and J by 2 bases, with 7 bases between the two germline ends. Looked up from germline, CDR1 is MNHEY and CDR2 is SMNVEV (reference sequence). The CDR3 spans 12 residues. The TCR sequence derives from a man aged 18 to 30 in good health and CMV-seronegative. J is TRBJ2-7 and V is TRBV27; D gene ambiguous. Sequenced material: PBMCs. The CDR3 loop is CASSQVPYEQYF. The CDR3 DNA reads as TGTGCCAGCAGTCAGGTACCCTACGAGCAGTACTTC.